This entry lists 8 T cell receptor beta chains sequenced from one sample in a study of shared clonotypes between healthy human individuals. This table comes from immunoSEQ multiplex PCR, and its TCRdb copy is limited to in-frame clones, with some not included. Counted here are about 2.4 million clones, roughly 93% occurring once; the ten biggest clones make up about 0.38%. The sample consisted of naive CD4+ T cells from PBMCs. Regarding subset: CD45RA+ positively selected. All receptors derive from a man aged 18 to 29 in good health. Some clones in this sample may be carry-over from other donors' samples.

The chain has TRBV23-1 and TRBJ2-7; D may be TRBD2 (5 bases). TRBV23-1 is noted as an ORF with a role that remains uncertain. This CDR3 comprises 15 residues. The ends were cut back, 3 bases at V and 0 bases at J, with 12 bases in the middle. The CDR3 DNA reads as TGCGCCAGCAGTCAGAGGGTTGAAAACTCCTACGAGCAGTACTTC. Residues: CASSQRVENSYEQYF.

The V gene is TRBV28, the J gene TRBJ2-3; 7 bases are shared with TRBD2. In germline, CDR1 is MDHEN, CDR2 SYDVKM. The ends lost 3 bases at V and 4 bases at J; junction bases unmatched: 10. This CDR3 is 16 amino acids long. Here the CDR3 reads CASSLGGTTGSDTQYF. The DNA of the CDR3 is TGTGCCAGCAGTTTGGGGGGGACTACAGGCTCAGATACGCAGTATTTT.

This rearrangement joins TRBV18 to TRBJ2-7; TRBD1 might be the D (6 bases). Germline lookup yields CDR1 KGHSH and CDR2 LQKENI. The CDR3 is made up of 17 amino acids. V was trimmed by 0 bases and J by 0 bases, leaving 15 bases between them. This chain's CDR3 is CASSPPGHHKTSYEQYF. CDR3 in DNA: TGTGCCAGCTCACCACCGGGACATCACAAGACCTCCTACGAGCAGTACTTC.

The V call is TRBV10-2, the J call TRBJ1-2; 9 bases fit TRBD1. Germline CDR1 is WSHSY and CDR2 is SAAADI. V was pared by 8 bases and J by 1 base, with 2 bases of the junction left unmatched. CDR3 length: 13 amino acids. CDR3 nucleotides: TGCGCCAGCGGGACAGGGATTAACTATGGCTACACCTTC. This codes for CASGTGINYGYTF.

This chain connects TRBV19 to TRBJ2-3, with D perhaps TRBD1 or TRBD2 (5 bases each). CDR1 and CDR2 from the germline V gene are LNHDA and SQIVND (reference sequence). V lost 9 bases and J lost 3, with 16 bases in between. CDR3 length: 14 residues. DNA of the CDR3: TGTGCCAGCCAACCTCGGGGCACAACAGATACGCAGTATTTT. Residues: CASQPRGTTDTQYF.

The V and J genes are TRBV18 and TRBJ2-3, with 16 bases fitting TRBD2. CDR3 length: 18 amino acids. V gave up 0 bases and J gave up 2 bases; unmatched junction bases: 2. Germline loops: CDR1 KGHSH, CDR2 LQKENI. CDR3 residues: CASSPPGLAGGYTDTQYF. The CDR3 region has the DNA TGTGCCAGCTCACCACCGGGACTAGCGGGAGGGTACACAGATACGCAGTATTTT.

The V and J genes are TRBV5-6 and TRBJ1-6; TRBD1 matches 7 bases. This CDR3 region has 17 residues. V lost 2 bases to trimming and J lost 4 bases; unmatched junction nucleotides: 9. Per the germline V gene, CDR1 is SGHDT and CDR2 is YYEEEE. DNA for the CDR3: TGTGCCAGCAGCTTTAATCGGCAGGGGGATTATAATTCACCCCTCCACTTT. It translates to CASSFNRQGDYNSPLHF.

This sequence joins TRBV28 and TRBJ2-5, with D perhaps matching TRBD1 (5 bases). Trimming removed 4 bases from V and 0 bases from J, with 9 bases in between. The V gene's germline CDR1 is MDHEN and CDR2 SYDVKM. The CDR3 has 14 residues. For the CDR3, the DNA is TGTGCCAGCAGTTCCCGACAGCACCAAGAGACCCAGTACTTC. Translating it yields CASSSRQHQETQYF.